The sequence of this T cell receptor (beta chain) was determined in a study of blood T cell repertoires in COVID-19. Study-level background: PBMCs, B-cell-depleted T cells, or T cells were the source of the cDNA or gDNA that made up the material.

Recruitment covered about 25 US areas and drew participants whose ages spanned roughly 18 to 95 years. Per the germline V gene, CDR1 is SGHNT and CDR2 is YYREEE (reference sequence). Losses at the gene ends were 3 bases for V and 0 bases for J; bases not matched to a gene: 5. This CDR3 comprises 15 residues. Authors' analysis steps: Cell counts per sample came from amplifying reference gene primers. The protocol was immunoSEQ multiplex PCR, while the TCRdb copy is restricted to in-frame clones and leaves out a portion. D and trimming were read from the DNA, whereas the V and J calls and clone size are those reported in that table. This table has some 320,000 clones, about 87% appearing once.

V gene TRBV5-4 combines with J gene TRBJ2-7; TRBD2 agrees at 8 bases. The sequence was collected from a woman younger than 45 who had recovered from COVID-19. Sequencing was carried out using PBMCs or T cells enriched from blood (not recorded which). The CDR3 region is CASSSPGGASYEQYF. CDR3 in DNA: TGTGCCAGCAGCTCACCGGGGGGGGCCTCCTACGAGCAGTACTTC.